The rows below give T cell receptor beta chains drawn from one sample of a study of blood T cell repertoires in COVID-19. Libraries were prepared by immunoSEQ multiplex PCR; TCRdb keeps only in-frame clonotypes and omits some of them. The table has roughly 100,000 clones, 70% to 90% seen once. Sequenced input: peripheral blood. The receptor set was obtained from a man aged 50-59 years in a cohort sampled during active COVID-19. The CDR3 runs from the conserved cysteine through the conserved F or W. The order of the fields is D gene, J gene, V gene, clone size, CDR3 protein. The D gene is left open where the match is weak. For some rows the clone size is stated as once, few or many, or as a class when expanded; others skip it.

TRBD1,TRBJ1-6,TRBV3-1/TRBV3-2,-,CASSQDTGDRSPLHF
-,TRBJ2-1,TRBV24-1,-,CATSDGPGEYNEQFF
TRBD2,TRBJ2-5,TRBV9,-,CASSVGGGGAPETQYF
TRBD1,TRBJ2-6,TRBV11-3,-,CASSDGTGTGANVLTF
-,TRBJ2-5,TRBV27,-,CASSIQNHRDRETQYF
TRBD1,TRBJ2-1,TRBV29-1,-,CSVDEGQVYFNNEQFF
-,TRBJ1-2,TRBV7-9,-,CASSIYVREDYGYTF
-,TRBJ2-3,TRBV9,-,CASSPAGGGQGDTQYF
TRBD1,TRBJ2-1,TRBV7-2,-,CASSLEGQVYNEQFF
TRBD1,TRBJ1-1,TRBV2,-,CASSGLQGATNTEAFF
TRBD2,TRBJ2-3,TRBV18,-,CASSPRGLAGGSSWYF
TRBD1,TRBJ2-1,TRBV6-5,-,CASSPGQFMMQFF
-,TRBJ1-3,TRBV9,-,CASSLQTSGNTIYF
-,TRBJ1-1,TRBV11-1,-,CASSLNAGPLGTEAFF
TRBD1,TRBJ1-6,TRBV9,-,CASSPGTGGSSPLHF
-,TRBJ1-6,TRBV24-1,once,CATSMTLPLHF
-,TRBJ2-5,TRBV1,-,CTSSPYKEQETQYF
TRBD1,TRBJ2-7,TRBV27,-,CASRPLGTAMYEQYF
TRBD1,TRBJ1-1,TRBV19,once,CASSLRQGGTNTEAFF
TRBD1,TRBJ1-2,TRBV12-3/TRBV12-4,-,CASTMDRVGYTF
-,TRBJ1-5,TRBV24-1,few,CATSEGLQPQHF
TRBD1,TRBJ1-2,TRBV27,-,CASSRDRGSGYTF
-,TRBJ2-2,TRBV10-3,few,CAIRGTSNTGELFF
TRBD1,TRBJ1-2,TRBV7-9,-,CASTLSTGTGSYGYTF
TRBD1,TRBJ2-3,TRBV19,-,CASSSSGTGSTDTQYF
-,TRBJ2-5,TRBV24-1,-,CATSDPLETQYF
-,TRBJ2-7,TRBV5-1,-,CASSLDVSSYEQYF
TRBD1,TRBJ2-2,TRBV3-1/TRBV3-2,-,CASSQAPPWDSPNTGELFF
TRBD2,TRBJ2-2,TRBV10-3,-,CAISGLSGGTGELFF
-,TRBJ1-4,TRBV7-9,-,CASSRRGGRLFF
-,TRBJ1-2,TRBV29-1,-,CSIRGNGYTF
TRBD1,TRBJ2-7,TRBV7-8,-,CASRRTGLSYEQYF
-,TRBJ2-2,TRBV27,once,CASSFHRDGTGELFF
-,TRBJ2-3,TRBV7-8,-,CASSSSSRNTDTQYF
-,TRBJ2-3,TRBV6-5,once,CASSHFTDTQYF
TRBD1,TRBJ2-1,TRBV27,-,CASIVSGQGDEQFF
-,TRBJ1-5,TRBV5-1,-,CASSLGGYNQPQHF
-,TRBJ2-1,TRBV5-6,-,CASSSRFGNSYNEQFF
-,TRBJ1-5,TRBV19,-,CASSTGGNQPQHF
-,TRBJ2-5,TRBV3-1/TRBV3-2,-,CASSQWDLEETQYF
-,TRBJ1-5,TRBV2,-,CASSDAGDHQPQHF
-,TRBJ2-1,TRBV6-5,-,CASQGTGGYNEQFF